This T cell receptor (beta chain) appears in the sequencing data of a study of cytomegalovirus exposure and HLA in healthy donors. Whole-study context: The same platform was used for the 90 to 150 validation repertoires as for the roughly 700 first-cohort repertoires, as reported in a later analysis.

Donors were drawn from the approximately 120-subject validation cohort, separate from the approximately 700-subject first cohort. Clones were sequenced by immunoSEQ multiplex PCR, and TCRdb holds only the in-frame ones, with some missing. The table records roughly 140,000 clones, about 90% of them present only once. Study-level results: One later analysis, an examination of the roughly 130 validation repertoires, found that first-cohort TCR clusters tended to co-occur in them. Rare TCR sequences dominated, though some public TCRs recurred in many donors.

J gave up 5 bases and V 0 bases, and 0 bases lay outside the gene matches. The CDR3 is made up of 13 amino acids. Germline CDR1 reads SGHAT; CDR2 reads FQNNGV. In regard to this clone: The target antigen is unknown.

The chain has TRBV11-2 and TRBJ2-5; 7 bases line up with TRBD2. This sequence was found in a woman aged 18-29 years in good health and CMV-seropositive. Sequenced: PBMCs. The CDR3 DNA reads TGTGCCAGCAGCTTAGAACTAGCGGAGACCCAGTACTTC. Its translation: CASSLELAETQYF. The whole variable domain, remainder taken from reference TRBV11-2 and TRBJ2-5, is EAGVAQSPRYKIIEKRQSVAFWCNPISGHATLYWYQQILGQGPKLLIQFQNNGVVDDSQLPKDRFSAERLKGVDSTLKIQPAKLEDSAVYLCASSLELAETQYFGPGTRLLVL.